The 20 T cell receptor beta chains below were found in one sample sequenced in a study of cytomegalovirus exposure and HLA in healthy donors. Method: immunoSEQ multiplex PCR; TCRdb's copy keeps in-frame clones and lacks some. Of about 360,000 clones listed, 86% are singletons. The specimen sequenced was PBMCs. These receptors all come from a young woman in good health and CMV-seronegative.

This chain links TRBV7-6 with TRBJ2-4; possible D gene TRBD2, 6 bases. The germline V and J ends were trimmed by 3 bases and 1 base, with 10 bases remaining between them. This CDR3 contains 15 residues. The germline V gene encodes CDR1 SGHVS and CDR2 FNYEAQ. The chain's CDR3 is CASSLSGGAKNIQYF. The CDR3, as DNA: TGTGCCAGCAGCTTGAGTGGGGGGGCCAAAAACATTCAGTACTTC.

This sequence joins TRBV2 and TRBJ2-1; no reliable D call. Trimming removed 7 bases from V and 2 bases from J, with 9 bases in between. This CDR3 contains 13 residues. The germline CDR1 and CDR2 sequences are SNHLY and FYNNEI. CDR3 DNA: TGTGCCAGCACTCCTATCCCCTACAATGAGCAGTTCTTC. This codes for CASTPIPYNEQFF.

CDR3 bases: TGTGCCAGCAGTGAAGCGGTAGGACAGCCTTACTTGGGGCAGTACTTC. It encodes CASSEAVGQPYLGQYF. The V and J genes are TRBV6-1 and TRBJ2-7, with D possibly being TRBD1 (6 bases). The V end lost 0 bases, the J end lost 9 bases, and 21 bases lay between the germline ends. Germline V gene lookup returns CDR1 MNHNS and CDR2 SASEGT. The CDR3 length is 16 residues.

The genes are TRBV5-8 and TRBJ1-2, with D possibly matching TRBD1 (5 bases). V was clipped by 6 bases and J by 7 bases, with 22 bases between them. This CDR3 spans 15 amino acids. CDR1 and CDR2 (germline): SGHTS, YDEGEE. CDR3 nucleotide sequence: TGTGCCAGCATCCTTTATCTTACAGGCTTAGGTGGCTACACCTTC. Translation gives CASILYLTGLGGYTF.

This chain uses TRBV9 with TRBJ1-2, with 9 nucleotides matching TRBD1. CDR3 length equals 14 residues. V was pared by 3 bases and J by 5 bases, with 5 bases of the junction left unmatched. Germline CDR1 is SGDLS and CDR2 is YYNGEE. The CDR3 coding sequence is TGTGCCAGCAGCGCACCACAGGGGGCATATGGCTACACCTTC. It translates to CASSAPQGAYGYTF.

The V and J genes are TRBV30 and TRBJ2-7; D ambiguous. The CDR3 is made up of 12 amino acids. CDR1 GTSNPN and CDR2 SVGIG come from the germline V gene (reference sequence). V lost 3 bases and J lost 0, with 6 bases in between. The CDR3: CAWRAFSYEQYF. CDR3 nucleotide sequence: TGTGCCTGGAGGGCTTTCTCCTACGAGCAGTACTTC.

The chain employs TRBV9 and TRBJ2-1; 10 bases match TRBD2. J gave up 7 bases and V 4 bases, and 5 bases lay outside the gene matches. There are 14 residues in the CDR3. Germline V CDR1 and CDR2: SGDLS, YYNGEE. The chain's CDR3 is CASSSSGSKNEQFF. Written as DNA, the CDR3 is TGTGCCAGCAGCTCTAGCGGGAGTAAGAATGAGCAGTTCTTC.

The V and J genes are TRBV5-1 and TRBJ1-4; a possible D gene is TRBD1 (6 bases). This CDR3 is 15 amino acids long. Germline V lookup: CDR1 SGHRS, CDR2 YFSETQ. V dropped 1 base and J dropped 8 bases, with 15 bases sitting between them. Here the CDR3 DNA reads TGCGCCAGCAGCTTGTCGTCAGGACAGACCGAAAAACTGTTTTTT. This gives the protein CASSLSSGQTEKLFF.

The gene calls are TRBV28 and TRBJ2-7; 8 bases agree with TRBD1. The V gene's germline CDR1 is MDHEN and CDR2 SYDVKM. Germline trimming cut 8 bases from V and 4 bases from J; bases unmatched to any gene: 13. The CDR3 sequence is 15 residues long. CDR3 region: CASSGRTGQIYEQYF. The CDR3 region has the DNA TGTGCCAGCTCTGGAAGGACAGGGCAAATTTACGAGCAGTACTTC.

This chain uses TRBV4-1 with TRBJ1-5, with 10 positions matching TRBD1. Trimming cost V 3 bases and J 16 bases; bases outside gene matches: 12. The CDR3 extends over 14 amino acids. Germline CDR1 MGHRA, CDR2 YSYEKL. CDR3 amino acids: CASSQTGQGSTPHF. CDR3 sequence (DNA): TGCGCCAGCAGCCAGACGGGACAGGGGAGTACCCCCCATTTT.

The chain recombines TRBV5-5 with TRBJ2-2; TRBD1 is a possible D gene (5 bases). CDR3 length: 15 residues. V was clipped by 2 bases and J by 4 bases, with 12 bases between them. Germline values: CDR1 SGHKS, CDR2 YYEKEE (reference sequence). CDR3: CASSFRVWGTGELFF. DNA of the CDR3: TGTGCCAGCAGCTTCAGGGTTTGGGGCACCGGGGAGCTGTTTTTT. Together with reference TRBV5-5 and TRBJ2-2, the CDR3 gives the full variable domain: DAGVTQSPTHLIKTRGQQVTLRCSPISGHKSVSWYQQVLGQGPQFIFQYYEKEERGRGNFPDRFSARQFPNYSSELNVNALLLGDSALYLCASSFRVWGTGELFFGEGSRLTVL.

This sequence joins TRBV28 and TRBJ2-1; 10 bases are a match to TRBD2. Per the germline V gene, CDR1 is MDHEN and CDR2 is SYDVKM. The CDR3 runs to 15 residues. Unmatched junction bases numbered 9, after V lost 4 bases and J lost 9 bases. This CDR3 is CASSSGGTSAIEQFF. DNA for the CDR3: TGTGCCAGCAGTTCAGGAGGGACTAGCGCCATTGAGCAGTTCTTC. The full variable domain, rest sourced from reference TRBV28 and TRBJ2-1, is DVKVTQSSRYLVKRTGEKVFLECVQDMDHENMFWYRQDPGLGLRLIYFSYDVKMKEKGDIPEGYSVSREKKERFSLILESASTNQTSMYLCASSSGGTSAIEQFFGPGTRLTVL.

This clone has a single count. The CDR3 DNA sequence: TGCAGCGTTGCCCCTTTTGAAGCTTTCTTT. Amino acids: CSVAPFEAFF. The chain links TRBV29-1 to TRBJ1-1; D gene ambiguous. V lost 4 bases to trimming and J lost 7 bases, with 7 bases between them. CDR1 is SQVTM and CDR2 is ANQGSEA in the germline V gene. This CDR3 is built from 10 residues. Supplemented by reference TRBV29-1 and TRBJ1-1, the full variable domain reads SAVISQKPSRDICQRGTSLTIQCQVDSQVTMMFWYRQQPGQSLTLIATANQGSEATYESGFVIDKFPISRPNLTFSTLTVSNMSPEDSSIYLCSVAPFEAFFGQGTRLTVV.

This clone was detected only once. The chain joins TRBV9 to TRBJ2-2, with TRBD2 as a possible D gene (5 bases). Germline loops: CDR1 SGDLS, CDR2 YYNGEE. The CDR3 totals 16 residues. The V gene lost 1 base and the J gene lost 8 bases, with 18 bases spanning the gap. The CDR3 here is CASSVSSDYIVGELFF. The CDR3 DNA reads TGTGCCAGCAGCGTATCAAGCGACTACATTGTGGGGGAGCTGTTTTTT.

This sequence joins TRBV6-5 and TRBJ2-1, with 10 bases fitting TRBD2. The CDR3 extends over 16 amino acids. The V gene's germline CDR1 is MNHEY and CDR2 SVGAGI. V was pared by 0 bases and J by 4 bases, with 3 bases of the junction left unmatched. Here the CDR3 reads CASSYSSSGRYNEQFF. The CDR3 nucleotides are TGTGCCAGCAGTTACTCGTCTAGCGGGAGATACAATGAGCAGTTCTTC.

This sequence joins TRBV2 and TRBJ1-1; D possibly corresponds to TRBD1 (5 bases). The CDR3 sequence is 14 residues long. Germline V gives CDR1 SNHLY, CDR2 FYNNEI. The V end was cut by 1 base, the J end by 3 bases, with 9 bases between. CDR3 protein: CASSEGGLHTEAFF. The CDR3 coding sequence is TGTGCCAGCAGTGAAGGGGGCTTGCACACTGAAGCTTTCTTT.

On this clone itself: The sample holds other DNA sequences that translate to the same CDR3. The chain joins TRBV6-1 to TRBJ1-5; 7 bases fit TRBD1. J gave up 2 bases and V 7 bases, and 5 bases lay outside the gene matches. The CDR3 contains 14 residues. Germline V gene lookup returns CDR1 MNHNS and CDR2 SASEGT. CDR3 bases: TGTGCCAGCATTCCAGGGGGAGGCAATCAGCCCCAGCATTTT. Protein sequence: CASIPGGGNQPQHF.

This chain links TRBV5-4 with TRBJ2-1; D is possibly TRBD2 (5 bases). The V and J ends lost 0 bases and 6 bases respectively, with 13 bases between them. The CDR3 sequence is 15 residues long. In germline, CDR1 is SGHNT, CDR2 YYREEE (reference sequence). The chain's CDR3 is CASSLGGWSTNEQFF. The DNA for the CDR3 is TGTGCCAGCAGCTTGGGAGGGTGGTCTACCAATGAGCAGTTCTTC.

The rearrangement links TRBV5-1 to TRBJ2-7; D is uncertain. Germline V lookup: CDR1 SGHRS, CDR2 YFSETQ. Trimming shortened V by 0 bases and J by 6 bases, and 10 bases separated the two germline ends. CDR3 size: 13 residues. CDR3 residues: CASSLALYSEQYF. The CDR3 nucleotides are TGCGCCAGCAGCTTGGCTTTGTATAGCGAGCAGTACTTC.

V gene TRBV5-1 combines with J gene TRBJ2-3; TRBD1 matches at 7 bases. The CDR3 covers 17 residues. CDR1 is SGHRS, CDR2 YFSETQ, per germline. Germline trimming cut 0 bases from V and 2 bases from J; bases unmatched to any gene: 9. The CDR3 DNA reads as TGCGCCAGCAGCTTGGAGATGGGACAGACTTTCACAGATACGCAGTATTTT. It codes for CASSLEMGQTFTDTQYF.